These 13 T cell receptor beta chains were sequenced from one sample in a study of post-analysis software for immune sequencing data. Study results and limitations: Controls had lower frequencies than patients of about five TRBV segments, which included TRBV5-6, TRBV5-1 and TRBV20-1.

The library was made from cDNA and included unique molecular identifiers. MiXCR, applied by TCRdb to the PCR reads, yields one record per CDR3 protein. Of 350,000 to 450,000 distinct CDR3 sequences listed, 35% to 45% are singletons. Antigen specificity for these receptors is unknown. Sequenced sample: blood. The receptor source for this set is a girl aged 2-15 years with multiple sclerosis.

The chain has TRBV6-1 and TRBJ2-5; 7 nucleotides align to TRBD1. The DNA end is a closer match to TRBJ2-7, so the J assignment may be wrong. Germline V gene data show CDR1 as MNHNS and CDR2 as SASEGT. The CDR3 consists of 12 residues. The DNA for the CDR3 is TGTGCCAGCTGGGGACAGTGCTACGAGCAGTACTTC. Protein: CASWGQCYEQYF.

The CDR3 region has the DNA TGTGCCACCAGCAGTCGCGGACTAGCGGGAGGTCCAGGCTCCTACAATGAGCAGTTCTTC. Translated, it gives CATSSRGLAGGPGSYNEQFF. The rearrangement links TRBV15 to TRBJ2-1; 14 nucleotides agree with TRBD2. Germline lookup yields CDR1 LNHNV and CDR2 YYDKDF (reference sequence). The CDR3 extends over 20 amino acids. The V gene end was trimmed by 3 bases and the J gene end by 0 bases; junction bases not matched to a gene: 10.

This clonotype has more than one count but fewer than ten. V and J are TRBV7-8 and TRBJ2-7; TRBD2 agrees at 7 bases. Trimming removed 2 bases from V and 6 bases from J; junction bases left unmatched: 10. The CDR3 length is 15 residues. Looked up from germline, CDR1 is SGHVS and CDR2 is FQNEAQ. CDR3 bases: TGTGCCAGCAGCTTAATAAGCGGGACTCTAGGCGAGCAGTACTTC. It is translated as CASSLISGTLGEQYF. The whole variable domain, filled in from reference TRBV7-8 and TRBJ2-7, reads GAGVSQSPRYKVAKRGQDVALRCDPISGHVSLFWYQQALGQGPEFLTYFQNEAQLDKSGLPSDRFFAERPEGSVSTLKIQRTQQEDSAVYLCASSLISGTLGEQYFGPGTRLTVT.

This clonotype occurred a few times. The chain recombines TRBV7-9 with TRBJ2-1; D possibly uses TRBD1 or TRBD2 (5 bases each). CDR1 and CDR2 from the germline V gene are SEHNR and FQNEAQ (reference sequence). The CDR3 has 17 amino acids. V gave up 5 bases and J gave up 0 bases, with 17 bases separating them. DNA for the CDR3: TGTGCCAGCAGCCCGGGACCCCTTGAGAGCTCCTACAATGAGCAGTTCTTC. Amino acids: CASSPGPLESSYNEQFF.

In this sample, this clonotype turned up a few times. The J gene is TRBJ1-6, the V gene TRBV20-1; 9 positions agree with TRBD1. The CDR3 consists of 15 residues. J lost 7 bases, V lost 1 base, and 5 bases had no gene match. The germline gives CDR1 DFQATT, CDR2 SNEGSKA (reference sequence). CDR3 in DNA: TGCAGTGCTAGAGGTGGGACAGGGCACAATTCACCCCTCCACTTT. This encodes CSARGGTGHNSPLHF.

This clonotype was counted between two and nine times. The V call is TRBV3-1, the J call TRBJ2-5; maybe TRBD2 (5 bases). The CDR3 covers 13 residues. Germline V CDR1 and CDR2: LGHDT, YNNKEL (reference sequence). Trimming pared 0 bases from V and 13 bases from J, leaving 15 bases between. The CDR3 reads CASSQDGEGLLYF. The CDR3 DNA reads TGTGCCAGCAGCCAAGATGGAGAAGGACTGTTGTACTTC.

The genes are TRBV20-1 and TRBJ1-5, with D maybe TRBD1 (6 bases). Germline assignment: CDR1 DFQATT and CDR2 SNEGSKA (reference sequence). The CDR3 totals 14 residues. V lost 6 bases and J 0 bases, leaving 12 bases between the germline ends. CDR3 residues: CSARQDDSNQPQHF. The DNA of the CDR3 is TGCAGTGCCCGACAGGACGATAGCAATCAGCCCCAGCATTTT.

This clonotype was recorded many times. One junction end does not reproduce the germline sequence, and a read error may be involved. The gene calls are TRBV12-3 or TRBV12-4 and TRBJ1-1; no clear D. CDR3 length: 13 amino acids. The CDR3 is CASSFSGNTEAFF. The CDR3 nucleotides read TGCGCCAGCAGCTTTTCAGGGAACACTGAAGCTTTCTTT.

The gene calls are TRBV7-6 and TRBJ1-4, with D unclear. V gave up 0 bases and J gave up 6 bases, with 5 bases separating them. There are 13 residues in the CDR3. Germline V gives CDR1 SGHVS, CDR2 FNYEAQ. CDR3 loop: CASSLARHEKLFF. As DNA, the CDR3 is TGTGCCAGCAGCTTAGCGCGGCATGAAAAACTGTTTTTT.

This clonotype was found a few times. The genes are TRBV12-3 or TRBV12-4 and TRBJ2-7; 9 bases match TRBD2. CDR3 length: 14 residues. Trimming at V came to 5 bases and at J to 5 bases, leaving 7 bases not matched to a gene. The CDR3: CASSRLAGINEQYF. CDR3 in DNA: TGTGCCAGCAGTCGTCTAGCGGGAATTAACGAGCAGTACTTC.

V and J are TRBV29-1 and TRBJ2-3; D gene unclear. Germline CDR1 and CDR2: SQVTM and ANQGSEA. The CDR3 is 10 residues long. V was pared by 7 bases and J by 5 bases, with 7 bases between. CDR3 DNA: TGCAGCGCGGTGGGAGATACGCAGTATTTT. The encoded protein is CSAVGDTQYF.

The chain joins TRBV9 to TRBJ2-1; D unresolved. The CDR3 runs to 13 residues. The ends were cut back, 0 bases at V and 7 bases at J, with 8 bases in the middle. Germline CDR1 SGDLS, CDR2 YYNGEE. Here the CDR3 DNA reads TGTGCCAGCAGCGTAGGGTTTCCTAATGAGCAGTTCTTC. Its protein product is CASSVGFPNEQFF. The full variable domain, rest sourced from reference TRBV9 and TRBJ2-1, is DSGVTQTPKHLITATGQRVTLRCSPRSGDLSVYWYQQSLDQGLQFLIQYYNGEERAKGNILERFSAQQFPDLHSELNLSSLELGDSALYFCASSVGFPNEQFFGPGTRLTVL.

This chain joins TRBV7-7 and TRBJ2-3, with a weak D call TRBD2 (6 bases). The CDR3 spans 13 residues. The germline CDR1 and CDR2 sequences are SSHAT and FNYEAQ (reference sequence). DNA for the CDR3: TGTGCTAGCGGCTTGCTCAAATCAGATACGCAGTATTTT. Translation gives CASGLLKSDTQYF.